This T cell receptor (beta chain) was profiled in a study of identical twins. Study results and limitations: Cross-sectional statistics underpinned the conclusions; the same donors were not followed.

TCRdb passed the 5' RACE reads through MiXCR, listing each CDR3 protein once. The sample contains approximately 230,000 distinct CDR3 sequences, over 5.5% of which appear only once. V was trimmed by 5 bases and J by 2 bases, leaving 10 bases between them. This CDR3 contains 13 residues. Looked up from germline, CDR1 is SEHNR and CDR2 is FQNEAQ (reference sequence). As regards this clonotype: No antigen is known for it.

These same data were also listed under a study on T cells expressing NK-cell markers.

The origin of this receptor is a woman between 18 and 29 years old in good health. V usage is TRBV7-9 and J usage is TRBJ2-7, with D unresolved. Input material: CD8+ T cells sorted from blood. The CDR3 nucleotides read TGTGCCAGCAGCAAGGCATCACCCTACGAGCAGTACTTC. Translated, it gives CASSKASPYEQYF.